This TCR beta chain was captured in a study of cytomegalovirus exposure and HLA in healthy donors. Overall study context: The study placed about 81% of its 350 to 400 genotyped donors in the Caucasian-associated ancestry cluster. The study, taken as a whole, reports: It emerged from a later analysis that several of the most significant clusters appeared to be linked to common viral pathogens.

Germline V gives CDR1 SGHRS, CDR2 YFSETQ. The CDR3 length is 15 residues. V lost 3 bases to trimming and J lost 5 bases, with 17 bases between them. In this sample, this clone turned up once. Its antigen is undetermined. PCR amplification relied on 60 Vbeta primers (plus 13 Jbeta primers). Sequenced by immunoSEQ multiplex PCR; TCRdb stores in-frame clones only, minus some. The sample has over 100,000 clones; around 74% are singletons. V and J are TRBV5-1 and TRBJ1-1; D may be TRBD1 (5 bases). The sequence was collected from a male donor in good health and CMV-seronegative. The sequencing input was PBMCs. CDR3 region: CASSSLGQGLTEAFF. In nucleotides, the CDR3 is TGCGCCAGCAGCTCCTTAGGGCAGGGACTAACTGAAGCTTTCTTT.